This T cell receptor beta chain stems from a study of glioma-infiltrating T cells after dendritic cell vaccination. Findings and limits, study-wide: Only a small number of patients had complete blood and tumor samples.

The CDR3 totals 14 residues. Trimming took 6 bases from V and 4 from J; bases not matched to a gene: 6. Germline assignment: CDR1 MNHEY and CDR2 SMNVEV (reference sequence). The PCR used 60 V beta and 13 J beta primers. Produced via immunoSEQ multiplex PCR; TCRdb's table is partial and in-frame only. The table lists about 92,000 clones, more than 75% of them singletons. Note on this clone: Its antigen is unknown.

The starting material was blood, obtained before dendritic cell vaccination. This clonotype was sampled from a human donor with glioblastoma. The chain employs TRBV27 and TRBJ1-2; 9 bases are a match to TRBD1. DNA of the CDR3: TGTGCCAGCAGCCGGGACAGGGAGGGCTATGGCTACACCTTC. Protein product: CASSRDREGYGYTF.